These 24 T cell receptor beta chains were sequenced from one sample in a study of CD8 T cells in ankylosing spondylitis. General study results and limits: In ankylosing spondylitis blood, a motif of roughly eight highly homologous TCR beta variants appeared characteristic.

Their antigens are not known. Using its own MiXCR run on the 5' RACE reads, TCRdb lists one record per CDR3 protein. The sample lists some 330,000 distinct CDR3 sequences; 6.5% to 10% were seen once. Sequencing used blood, either unsorted or a sorted T cell fraction (not recorded which). The receptors stem from a male donor with ankylosing spondylitis.

This clonotype was seen only a few times. The gene calls are TRBV28 and TRBJ2-1, with 12 bases lining up with TRBD1. The CDR3 spans 16 residues. V shed 4 bases, J shed 3 bases, and the junction held 4 bases outside the gene matches. Germline V gene lookup returns CDR1 MDHEN and CDR2 SYDVKM. As DNA, the CDR3 is TGTGCCAGCAGTTCCGGGACAGGGGGCTTCTACAATGAGCAGTTCTTC. Translating it yields CASSSGTGGFYNEQFF.

This clonotype came up a few times. The rearrangement joins TRBV4-1 to TRBJ1-5; a possible D gene is TRBD1 (5 bases). This CDR3 has 21 residues. V lost 0 bases and J lost 0, with 24 bases in between. The V gene's germline CDR1 is MGHRA and CDR2 YSYEKL. The CDR3 bases are TGCGCCAGCAGCCAAGAAGAGAGGATTGCGGGCGGACAAGATAGCAATCAGCCCCAGCATTTT. Amino acid sequence: CASSQEERIAGGQDSNQPQHF.

The chain uses TRBV10-3 and TRBJ1-2, with 12 bases identical to TRBD1. Germline V gives CDR1 ENHRY, CDR2 SYGVKD. This CDR3 contains 17 residues. Trimming took 10 bases from V and 2 from J; bases not matched to a gene: 14. The CDR3 DNA reads as TGTGCCAGTCAGGGACGGGACAGGGGGCTCCAGAACTATGGCTACACCTTC. Translating it yields CASQGRDRGLQNYGYTF.

The chain uses TRBV20-1 and TRBJ2-1; D gene unclear. The CDR3 extends over 12 amino acids. Germline CDR1 and CDR2: DFQATT and SNEGSKA (reference sequence). The V and J ends lost 3 bases and 1 base respectively, with 4 bases between them. CDR3 amino acids: CSASWSYNEQFF. DNA for the CDR3: TGCAGTGCTAGTTGGTCCTACAATGAGCAGTTCTTC.

At least ten counts were recorded for this clonotype. The junction departs from the called germline gene at one end, perhaps through a read error. V usage is TRBV5-1 and J usage is TRBJ2-7; 11 nucleotides line up with TRBD1. The CDR3 is made up of 15 amino acids. Germline V lookup: CDR1 SGHRS, CDR2 YFSETQ. CDR3 protein: CASSLGGQGAYEQYF. Written as DNA, the CDR3 is TGTGCCAGCAGCTTAGGGGGACAGGGGGCCTACGAGCAGTACTTC.

The chain links TRBV12-3 or TRBV12-4 to TRBJ2-2, with 8 bases aligning to TRBD2. The CDR3 spans 15 residues. J lost 1 base, V lost 6 bases, and 4 bases had no gene match. CDR3 sequence (DNA): TGTGCCAGCAGCCCTACTAGCGGGAACACCGGGGAGCTGTTTTTT. It codes for CASSPTSGNTGELFF.

The chain carries TRBV27 and TRBJ1-1; TRBD1 agrees at 12 bases. CDR3 length: 12 residues. V dropped 6 bases and J dropped 10; count of bases not matched to a gene: 3. Germline assignment: CDR1 MNHEY and CDR2 SMNVEV (reference sequence). Here the CDR3 reads CASRGQGARAFF. The CDR3, as DNA: TGTGCCAGCAGGGGACAGGGGGCGCGAGCTTTCTTT.

This clonotype has ten or more counts. The rearrangement links TRBV20-1 to TRBJ2-7; the match to TRBD1 covers 7 bases. Germline loops: CDR1 DFQATT, CDR2 SNEGSKA (reference sequence). The CDR3 covers 14 residues. Trimming took 5 bases from V and 2 from J; bases not matched to a gene: 9. In DNA, the CDR3 is TGCAGTGCTCGTGACAGGGCTGGACCCTACGAGCAGTACTTC. Translating gives CSARDRAGPYEQYF.

The chain employs TRBV28 and TRBJ1-6; D not resolved. Deletions cut 2 bases from V and 7 bases from J, with 9 bases between. The CDR3 extends over 14 amino acids. CDR1 is MDHEN, CDR2 SYDVKM, per germline. This chain's CDR3 is CASSLPVGNSPLHF. The CDR3 nucleotides read TGTGCCAGCAGTTTACCGGTGGGGAATTCACCCCTCCACTTT.

The chain uses TRBV19 and TRBJ1-1, with 8 bases fitting TRBD1. The ends lost 0 bases at V and 5 bases at J; junction bases unmatched: 8. CDR3 length: 16 residues. Germline V lookup: CDR1 LNHDA, CDR2 SQIVND (reference sequence). For the CDR3, the DNA is TGTGCCAGTAGTATAGAACTACAGGGGGTTCAGACTGAAGCTTTCTTT. Protein: CASSIELQGVQTEAFF.

This clonotype appeared many times. The chain carries TRBV10-3 and TRBJ2-2, with no clear D. The germline V and J ends were trimmed by 0 bases and 4 bases, with 12 bases remaining between them. Looked up from germline, CDR1 is ENHRY and CDR2 is SYGVKD. This CDR3 has 16 amino acids. The CDR3 region is CAISESIGQATGELFF. CDR3 bases: TGTGCCATCAGTGAGTCGATCGGCCAGGCCACCGGGGAGCTGTTTTTT.

J is TRBJ2-7 and V is TRBV5-1; possibly TRBD1 or TRBD2 for D (5 bases each). V lost 4 bases and J lost 6, with 20 bases in between. The CDR3 is 15 amino acids. CDR1 and CDR2 (germline): SGHRS, YFSETQ. The CDR3 loop reads CASSPTVVAGGEQYF. CDR3 coding DNA: TGCGCCAGCAGCCCCACCGTAGTAGCTGGGGGCGAGCAGTACTTC.

This clonotype was seen a few times. CDR3 residues: CASSQGLAIDTQYF. In DNA form, the CDR3 reads TGCGCCAGCAGCCAGGGACTAGCTATAGATACGCAGTATTTT. V and J are TRBV5-1 and TRBJ2-3; 9 bases are a match to TRBD2. J lost 5 bases, V lost 4 bases, and 5 bases had no gene match. Germline values: CDR1 SGHRS, CDR2 YFSETQ. This CDR3 comprises 14 residues.

This clonotype was observed many times. CDR3 loop: CASSPEGRIYEQYF. The CDR3 region has the DNA TGTGCCAGCAGCCCGGAGGGAAGGATCTACGAGCAGTACTTC. This chain links TRBV9 with TRBJ2-7; D is perhaps TRBD2 (6 bases). Trimming pared 4 bases from V and 3 bases from J, leaving 14 bases between. This CDR3 is built from 14 residues. Germline V gives CDR1 SGDLS, CDR2 YYNGEE.

The CDR3 is CASNRTSGSSSYNEQFF. Written as DNA, the CDR3 is TGTGCCAGCAACCGTACTAGCGGGAGTAGCTCCTACAATGAGCAGTTCTTC. This chain connects TRBV21-1 to TRBJ2-1; TRBD2, as called in the table, went unchecked against the DNA. TRBV21-1 is noted as a pseudogene. This CDR3 contains 17 residues.

This clonotype turned up a few times. The gene calls are TRBV7-9 and TRBJ2-3, with 10 positions matching TRBD2. From germline, CDR1 is SEHNR and CDR2 FQNEAQ (reference sequence). The ends lost 5 bases at V and 6 bases at J; junction bases unmatched: 5. The CDR3 runs to 14 residues. Here the CDR3 reads CASSTLAGSDTQYF. The CDR3 DNA follows: TGTGCCAGCAGCACACTAGCGGGATCGGATACGCAGTATTTT.

The chain employs TRBV4-2 and TRBJ2-1, with 8 bases fitting TRBD2. V lost 4 bases and J lost 10; bases outside the gene matches: 6. CDR3 length: 13 amino acids. CDR1 is LGHNA and CDR2 is YNFKEQ in the germline V gene. CDR3 bases: TGTGCCAGCAGCCCTAAGACTAGCGCGGAGCAGTTCTTC. Translated: CASSPKTSAEQFF.

This clonotype was observed a handful of times. This chain joins TRBV3-1 and TRBJ1-2; 10 bases are shared with TRBD1. The germline V gene has CDR1 LGHDT and CDR2 YNNKEL (reference sequence). J was trimmed by 4 bases and V by 4 bases; bases with no gene match: 6. The CDR3 has 15 residues. CDR3 coding DNA: TGTGCCAGCAGCCCCGGGACAGGGGCTTCCTATGGCTACACCTTC. This codes for CASSPGTGASYGYTF.

In its sample, this clonotype was seen a few times. CDR3 region: CASSYGGAVMNTEAFF. The CDR3 DNA sequence: TGTGCCAGCAGTTACGGGGGCGCGGTCATGAACACTGAAGCTTTCTTT. The chain joins TRBV6-5 to TRBJ1-1; maybe TRBD1 (6 bases). CDR1 is MNHEY and CDR2 is SVGAGI in the germline V gene. Trimming took off 2 bases at V and 0 bases at J, with 13 bases between the two ends. This CDR3 is 16 amino acids long.

This clonotype was observed a handful of times. The V gene is TRBV20-1, the J gene TRBJ2-7; D is perhaps TRBD2 (6 bases). This CDR3 contains 15 residues. Trimming removed 0 bases at V and 1 base at J, with 13 bases between. The germline V gene encodes CDR1 DFQATT and CDR2 SNEGSKA (reference sequence). CDR3 DNA: TGCAGTGCTAGAGATCTGTCTAGCGAGTCCTACGAGCAGTACTTC. This translates into CSARDLSSESYEQYF.

The chain employs TRBV6-5 and TRBJ2-1; TRBD2 matches 9 bases. This CDR3 is built from 16 residues. CDR1 and CDR2 (germline): MNHEY, SVGAGI. With V trimmed by 0 bases and J by 2 bases, 2 bases remained unmatched. The CDR3, as DNA: TGTGCCAGCAGTTACTCGGCGGGAGGGCCCTACAATGAGCAGTTCTTC. Protein sequence: CASSYSAGGPYNEQFF.

This clonotype was seen a few times. This chain links TRBV12-3 or TRBV12-4 with TRBJ2-2; D not certain. V was trimmed by 2 bases and J by 1 base, leaving 5 bases between them. The CDR3 extends over 14 amino acids. CDR3 bases: TGTGCCAGCAGTTTAACTTGGAACACCGGGGAGCTGTTTTTT. Its translation is CASSLTWNTGELFF.

This clonotype has more than one count but fewer than ten. Written as DNA, the CDR3 is TGTGCCACCAGCAGAAACCTCCCTTCTCCCGGAGGTTACAATGAGCAGTTCTTC. This gives the protein CATSRNLPSPGGYNEQFF. V is TRBV15 and J is TRBJ2-1; maybe TRBD2 (5 bases). The germline V gene has CDR1 LNHNV and CDR2 YYDKDF (reference sequence). The V end was cut by 2 bases, the J end by 4 bases, with 21 bases between. The CDR3 has 18 residues.

This clonotype was observed at least ten times. V usage is TRBV28 and J usage is TRBJ2-7; 14 positions agree with TRBD2. The CDR3 sequence is 18 residues long. Looked up from germline, CDR1 is MDHEN and CDR2 is SYDVKM. The V segment lost 1 base and the J segment 4 bases; nucleotides outside the gene matches: 9. Here the CDR3 DNA reads TGTGCCAGCAGTTTATTCAGGGGGACTAGCGGGAGTTCGTACGAGCAGTACTTC. Amino acid sequence: CASSLFRGTSGSSYEQYF.